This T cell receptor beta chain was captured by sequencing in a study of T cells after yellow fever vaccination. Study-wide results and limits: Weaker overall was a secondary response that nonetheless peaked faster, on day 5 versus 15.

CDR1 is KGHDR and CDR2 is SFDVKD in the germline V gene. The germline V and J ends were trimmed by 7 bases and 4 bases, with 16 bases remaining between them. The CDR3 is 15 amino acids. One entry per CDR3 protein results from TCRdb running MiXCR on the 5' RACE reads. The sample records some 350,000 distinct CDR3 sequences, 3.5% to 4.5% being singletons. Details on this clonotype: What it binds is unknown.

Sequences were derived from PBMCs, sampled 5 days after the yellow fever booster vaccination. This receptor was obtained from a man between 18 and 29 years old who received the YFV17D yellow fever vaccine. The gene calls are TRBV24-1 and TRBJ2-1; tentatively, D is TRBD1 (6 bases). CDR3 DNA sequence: TGTGCCACCAGCCCCTCTGGGACAAATTACAATGAGCAGTTCTTC. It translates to CATSPSGTNYNEQFF.